Here is one TCR gamma chain with its context. Its antigen remains unidentified. Alphabeta T cells were depleted, then CD3+ Vdelta1+ Vdelta2- thymocytes were FACS-sorted. The template was reverse-transcribed extracted RNA. Multiplex PCR used pooled V-gene forward primers and a constant-region reverse primer to amplify CDR3s. TCRdb repeated clone calling on the multiplex PCR reads with CATT. The table includes tens of thousands of gamma-chain clones, around 20% detected once. Germline assignment: CDR1 GITISATS and CDR2 ISYDGTV (reference sequence). Trimming took 12 bases from V and 3 from J; bases not matched to a gene: 11. There are 12 residues in the CDR3. This sample was taken from a study of Vδ1+ human thymocytes. Study-wide findings and caveats: Unexpected Vdelta2 sequences could cause misinterpretation of bulk repertoire data. In the thymus, TRG and TRD repertoires looked highly polyclonal with Gaussian CDR3 lengths. Donors shared many TRG clonotypes but few TRD clonotypes.

Sequenced: Vdelta1+ gamma-delta thymocytes from the thymus. The subset: FACS-sorted CD3+ TCRalphabeta- TCRVdelta1+ TCRVdelta2- thymocytes. The V call is TRGV9, the J call TRGJ1 or TRGJ2. The TCR was taken from a girl under three years old who had congenital heart surgery. The CDR3 nucleotides are TGTGCCCCCCGAGCGGGTTATTATAAGAAACTCTTT. Its translation: CAPRAGYYKKLF.